These T cell receptor beta chains were read from a single sample in a study of regulatory T cells in long-lasting Graves disease. TCRdb ran MiXCR on the multiplex PCR reads and lists one entry per CDR3 protein. The table lists some 340,000 distinct CDR3 sequences, roughly 25% of them singletons. The material sequenced was peripheral blood mononuclear cells (PBMCs), taken when the disease was refractory, from a patient treated with antithyroid drugs. The source is a woman aged 40 to 49 with Graves disease. CDR3s include the opening cysteine and the closing phenylalanine or tryptophan. Fields, in order: D gene, V gene, J gene, clone size, CDR3 protein, CDR3 DNA. D genes are given only for firm matches. Clone size is given for some rows only: seen once, a few or many times, or a class if the clone is expanded.

d_gene: TRBD1
v_gene: TRBV12-3/TRBV12-4
j_gene: TRBJ2-5
abundance: many
CDR3aa: CASSLWGQRQETQYF
CDR3nt: TGTGCCAGCAGTTTATGGGGACAGAGACAAGAGACCCAGTACTTC

d_gene: .
v_gene: TRBV28
j_gene: TRBJ1-2
abundance: once
CDR3aa: CASSFWGREDGYTF
CDR3nt: TGTGCCAGCAGTTTCTGGGGCAGGGAAGATGGCTACACCTTC

d_gene: TRBD2
v_gene: TRBV10-2
j_gene: TRBJ2-5
abundance: few
CDR3aa: CASSEPAGASGRAQYF
CDR3nt: TGCGCCAGCAGTGAGCCCGCGGGGGCTAGCGGGAGGGCCCAGTACTTC

d_gene: .
v_gene: TRBV6-1
j_gene: TRBJ2-3
abundance: few
CDR3aa: CATTPRPRLTDTQYF
CDR3nt: TGTGCCACAACCCCGAGACCCAGGCTAACAGATACGCAGTATTTT

d_gene: .
v_gene: TRBV7-9
j_gene: TRBJ2-5
abundance: many
CDR3aa: CASSLGLETQYF
CDR3nt: TGTGCCAGCAGCCTCGGACTGGAGACCCAGTACTTC

d_gene: TRBD1
v_gene: TRBV20-1
j_gene: TRBJ1-5
abundance: .
CDR3aa: CSAGTDRVNQPQHF
CDR3nt: TGCAGTGCTGGGACGGACAGGGTTAACCAGCCCCAGCATTTT

d_gene: TRBD1
v_gene: TRBV11-1
j_gene: TRBJ1-2
abundance: .
CDR3aa: CASSRTRQGAAGYTF
CDR3nt: TGTGCCAGCAGCCGCACGAGACAGGGGGCTGCCGGCTACACCTTC

d_gene: TRBD1
v_gene: TRBV9
j_gene: TRBJ2-2
abundance: few
CDR3aa: CASSGTGSTGELFF
CDR3nt: TGTGCCAGCAGCGGGACAGGGTCTACCGGGGAGCTGTTTTTT

d_gene: TRBD1
v_gene: TRBV15
j_gene: TRBJ2-5
abundance: many
CDR3aa: CATSKGTGGVKTQYF
CDR3nt: TGTGCCACCAGCAAAGGGACAGGGGGCGTAAAGACCCAGTACTTC

d_gene: .
v_gene: TRBV19
j_gene: TRBJ2-1
abundance: .
CDR3aa: CASSKKTGGSYNEQFF
CDR3nt: TGTGCCAGTAGTAAAAAAACGGGTGGCTCCTACAATGAGCAGTTCTTC

d_gene: TRBD1
v_gene: TRBV29-1
j_gene: TRBJ1-5
abundance: few
CDR3aa: CSAQGQGNQPQHF
CDR3nt: TGCAGCGCTCAGGGACAGGGGAATCAGCCCCAGCATTTT

d_gene: .
v_gene: TRBV20-1
j_gene: TRBJ2-7
abundance: .
CDR3aa: CSARVGGSSYEQYF
CDR3nt: TGCAGTGCTAGAGTTGGGGGGTCAAGCTACGAGCAGTACTTC

d_gene: TRBD1
v_gene: TRBV2
j_gene: TRBJ2-1
abundance: .
CDR3aa: CASSNRGPLVNEQFF
CDR3nt: TGTGCCAGCAGTAACAGGGGGCCCCTCGTCAATGAGCAGTTCTTC

d_gene: TRBD1
v_gene: TRBV6-1
j_gene: TRBJ2-7
abundance: many
CDR3aa: CASRTTGPTGAYEQYF
CDR3nt: TGTGCCAGCAGAACCACCGGTCCGACAGGGGCCTACGAGCAGTACTTC

d_gene: .
v_gene: TRBV12-3/TRBV12-4
j_gene: TRBJ1-6
abundance: many
CDR3aa: CASSLWGVGSPLHF
CDR3nt: TGTGCCAGCAGTTTATGGGGGGTAGGATCACCCCTCCACTTT

d_gene: .
v_gene: TRBV27
j_gene: TRBJ2-1
abundance: .
CDR3aa: CASSPSLWMRGSYNEQFF
CDR3nt: TGTGCCAGCAGCCCCTCTTTGTGGATGAGGGGATCCTACAATGAGCAGTTCTTC

d_gene: .
v_gene: TRBV7-2
j_gene: TRBJ2-2
abundance: few
CDR3aa: CASSLVVRNTGELFF
CDR3nt: TGTGCCAGCAGCTTAGTGGTGAGAAACACCGGGGAGCTGTTTTTT

d_gene: TRBD1
v_gene: TRBV20-1
j_gene: TRBJ1-4
abundance: few
CDR3aa: CSARRGAGTGSGKLFF
CDR3nt: TGCAGTGCTAGAAGGGGTGCCGGGACAGGGTCTGGAAAACTGTTTTTT

d_gene: TRBD1
v_gene: TRBV5-6
j_gene: TRBJ1-6
abundance: .
CDR3aa: CASSPTATGAPGPLHF
CDR3nt: TGTGCCAGCAGCCCGACAGCGACAGGGGCCCCGGGGCCCCTCCACTTT

d_gene: .
v_gene: TRBV6-5
j_gene: TRBJ2-5
abundance: .
CDR3aa: CASSYYRGIETQYF
CDR3nt: TGTGCCAGCAGTTACTATCGGGGGATCGAGACCCAGTACTTC

d_gene: .
v_gene: TRBV11-2
j_gene: TRBJ1-2
abundance: many
CDR3aa: CASSLAGSYTF
CDR3nt: TGTGCCAGCAGCTTAGCAGGATCGTACACCTTC

d_gene: .
v_gene: TRBV28
j_gene: TRBJ1-1
abundance: many
CDR3aa: CASSLQAAKNTEAFF
CDR3nt: TGTGCCAGCAGTTTACAAGCAGCCAAGAACACTGAAGCTTTCTTT

d_gene: .
v_gene: TRBV7-9
j_gene: TRBJ2-2
abundance: .
CDR3aa: CASSQTVTNTGELFF
CDR3nt: TGTGCCAGCAGTCAGACTGTGACAAACACCGGGGAGCTGTTTTTT

d_gene: TRBD2
v_gene: TRBV11-2
j_gene: TRBJ2-7
abundance: .
CDR3aa: CASSLTSGRAFEQYF
CDR3nt: TGTGCCAGCAGCTTAACTAGCGGGAGGGCCTTCGAGCAGTACTTC

d_gene: TRBD1
v_gene: TRBV5-4
j_gene: TRBJ2-2
abundance: .
CDR3aa: CATTWTGSNTGELFF
CDR3nt: TGTGCCACCACCTGGACAGGCTCGAACACCGGGGAGCTGTTTTTT

d_gene: TRBD2
v_gene: TRBV11-2
j_gene: TRBJ2-7
abundance: many
CDR3aa: CASSLHSGSARRVYEQYF
CDR3nt: TGTGCCAGCAGCCTTCATAGCGGGAGTGCCCGGAGGGTCTACGAGCAGTACTTC

d_gene: TRBD2
v_gene: TRBV5-1
j_gene: TRBJ2-7
abundance: many
CDR3aa: CASSQGLAGGYEQYF
CDR3nt: TGTGCCAGCAGCCAAGGACTAGCGGGGGGATACGAGCAGTACTTC

d_gene: .
v_gene: TRBV29-1
j_gene: TRBJ1-2
abundance: .
CDR3aa: CSGAASNYGYTF
CDR3nt: TGCAGCGGGGCAGCCTCTAACTATGGCTACACCTTC

d_gene: .
v_gene: TRBV5-1
j_gene: TRBJ2-3
abundance: .
CDR3aa: CASSLGVSGSTDTQYF
CDR3nt: TGCGCCAGCAGCTTGGGGGTCAGCGGGAGCACAGATACGCAGTATTTT

d_gene: .
v_gene: TRBV4-1
j_gene: TRBJ2-7
abundance: .
CDR3aa: CASSQAVQRRTYEQYF
CDR3nt: TGCGCCAGCAGCCAAGCGGTCCAGCGGAGGACCTACGAGCAGTACTTC

d_gene: TRBD2
v_gene: TRBV5-6
j_gene: TRBJ2-7
abundance: .
CDR3aa: CTSSTFSGRAYEQYF
CDR3nt: TGTACCAGCAGCACCTTTTCCGGGAGGGCCTACGAGCAGTACTTC

d_gene: TRBD2
v_gene: TRBV27
j_gene: TRBJ2-7
abundance: .
CDR3aa: CASSSSPGRRSEQYF
CDR3nt: TGTGCCAGCAGTTCGAGCCCCGGGAGGAGGAGCGAGCAGTACTTC

d_gene: .
v_gene: TRBV12-3/TRBV12-4
j_gene: TRBJ1-2
abundance: many
CDR3aa: CASGDQAYGYTF
CDR3nt: TGTGCCAGCGGGGACCAAGCATATGGCTACACCTTC

d_gene: TRBD1
v_gene: TRBV28
j_gene: TRBJ1-3
abundance: few
CDR3aa: CASSPGGKGNTIYF
CDR3nt: TGTGCCAGCAGCCCAGGGGGCAAAGGGAACACCATATATTTT

d_gene: .
v_gene: TRBV12-3/TRBV12-4
j_gene: TRBJ2-5
abundance: many
CDR3aa: CASTRDWGSLETQYF
CDR3nt: TGTGCCAGCACCCGCGATTGGGGGAGTTTGGAGACCCAGTACTTC

d_gene: TRBD2
v_gene: TRBV4-1
j_gene: TRBJ2-7
abundance: .
CDR3aa: CASSVREGPYEQYF
CDR3nt: TGCGCCAGCAGCGTGCGGGAGGGGCCCTACGAGCAGTACTTC

d_gene: .
v_gene: TRBV11-2
j_gene: TRBJ1-1
abundance: .
CDR3aa: CASSLGGRTTEAFF
CDR3nt: TGTGCCAGCAGCTTAGGCGGGAGGACCACTGAAGCTTTCTTT

d_gene: .
v_gene: TRBV7-9
j_gene: TRBJ2-5
abundance: many
CDR3aa: CASRNSAQETQYF
CDR3nt: TGTGCCAGCAGAAACTCGGCTCAAGAGACCCAGTACTTC

d_gene: TRBD1
v_gene: TRBV7-9
j_gene: TRBJ2-7
abundance: .
CDR3aa: CASSSPRGPRGSYEQYF
CDR3nt: TGTGCCAGCAGCTCCCCTCGTGGACCCAGGGGGTCCTACGAGCAGTACTTC

d_gene: TRBD2
v_gene: TRBV2
j_gene: TRBJ2-1
abundance: .
CDR3aa: CASSGLAGFNEQFF
CDR3nt: TGTGCCAGCAGTGGACTAGCGGGGTTCAATGAGCAGTTCTTC

d_gene: .
v_gene: TRBV28
j_gene: TRBJ1-6
abundance: many
CDR3aa: CASRSRPANSPLHF
CDR3nt: TGTGCCAGCAGGTCACGACCGGCCAATTCACCCCTCCACTTT

d_gene: .
v_gene: TRBV6-1
j_gene: TRBJ1-2
abundance: many
CDR3aa: CASFQRDAHNYGYTF
CDR3nt: TGTGCCAGCTTCCAGAGGGACGCTCATAACTATGGCTACACCTTC

d_gene: .
v_gene: TRBV28
j_gene: TRBJ2-3
abundance: .
CDR3aa: CASSLGIPTDTQYF
CDR3nt: TGTGCCAGCAGTTTAGGGATACCCACAGATACGCAGTATTTT

d_gene: TRBD1
v_gene: TRBV27
j_gene: TRBJ1-4
abundance: many
CDR3aa: CASSLLGTGNEKLFF
CDR3nt: TGTGCCAGCAGTCTCCTGGGGACAGGAAATGAAAAACTGTTTTTT

d_gene: .
v_gene: TRBV20-1
j_gene: TRBJ2-3
abundance: .
CDR3aa: CSARDPAEEEADTQYF
CDR3nt: TGCAGTGCTAGAGATCCAGCGGAGGAAGAAGCAGATACGCAGTATTTT

d_gene: .
v_gene: TRBV6-2/TRBV6-3
j_gene: TRBJ1-1
abundance: .
CDR3aa: CASSYMAAPVNTEAFF
CDR3nt: TGTGCCAGCAGTTATATGGCAGCCCCCGTGAACACTGAAGCTTTCTTT

d_gene: TRBD1
v_gene: TRBV6-9
j_gene: TRBJ2-2
abundance: few
CDR3aa: CASSYQDRGLGELFF
CDR3nt: TGTGCCAGCAGTTACCAGGACAGGGGGCTTGGGGAGCTGTTTTTT

d_gene: .
v_gene: TRBV19
j_gene: TRBJ1-5
abundance: few
CDR3aa: CASSMLGGAAPWSNQPQHF
CDR3nt: TGTGCCAGTAGTATGTTGGGGGGCGCGGCCCCTTGGAGCAATCAGCCCCAGCATTTT

d_gene: TRBD2
v_gene: TRBV14
j_gene: TRBJ2-5
abundance: many
CDR3aa: CASSPGRLAGETQYF
CDR3nt: TGTGCCAGCAGCCCCGGGCGACTAGCGGGAGAGACCCAGTACTTC

d_gene: .
v_gene: TRBV28
j_gene: TRBJ2-7
abundance: many
CDR3aa: CASSLLFSEQYF
CDR3nt: TGTGCCAGCAGTTTACTATTCTCCGAGCAGTACTTC

d_gene: .
v_gene: TRBV28
j_gene: TRBJ1-6
abundance: .
CDR3aa: CASSQDTPWRSGRNSPLHF
CDR3nt: TGTGCCAGCAGCCAAGATACCCCTTGGCGATCAGGGAGGAATTCACCCCTCCACTTT

d_gene: .
v_gene: TRBV7-9
j_gene: TRBJ1-1
abundance: .
CDR3aa: CASSSLGPGSTEAFF
CDR3nt: TGTGCCAGCAGCTCTCTTGGGCCGGGGAGCACTGAAGCTTTCTTT